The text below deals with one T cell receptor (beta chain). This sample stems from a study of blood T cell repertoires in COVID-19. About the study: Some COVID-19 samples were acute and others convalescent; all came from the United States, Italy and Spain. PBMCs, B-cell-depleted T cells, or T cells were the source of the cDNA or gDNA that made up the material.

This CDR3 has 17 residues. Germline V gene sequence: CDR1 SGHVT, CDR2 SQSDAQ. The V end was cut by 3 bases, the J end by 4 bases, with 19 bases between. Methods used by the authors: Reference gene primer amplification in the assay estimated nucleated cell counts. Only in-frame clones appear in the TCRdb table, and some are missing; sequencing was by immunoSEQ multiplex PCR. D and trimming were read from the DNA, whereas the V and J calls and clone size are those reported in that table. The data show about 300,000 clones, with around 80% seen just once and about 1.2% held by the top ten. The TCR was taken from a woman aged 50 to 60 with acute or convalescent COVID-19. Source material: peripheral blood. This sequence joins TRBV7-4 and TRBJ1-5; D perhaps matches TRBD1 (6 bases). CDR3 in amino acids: CASSFGGMKQGNQPQHF. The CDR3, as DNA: TGTGCCAGCAGCTTCGGTGGGATGAAACAGGGAAATCAGCCCCAGCATTTT. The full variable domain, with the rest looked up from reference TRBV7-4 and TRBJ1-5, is GAGVSQSPRYKVAKRGRDVALRCDSISGHVTLYWYRQTLGQGSEVLTYSQSDAQRDKSGRPSGRFSAERPERSVSTLKIQRTEQGDSAVYLCASSFGGMKQGNQPQHFGDGTRLSIL.